The 26 T cell receptor beta chains presented below share a single source sample, sequenced in a study of blood T cell repertoires in COVID-19. Measured with immunoSEQ multiplex PCR; TCRdb has only the in-frame clones, and not every one. The table has around 100,000 clones, around 90% seen once; the top ten hold roughly 1.9%. What was sequenced was peripheral blood. Receptors originate from a woman aged 45-65 years with COVID-19, enrolled during active disease.

This clone was seen a single time. The V call is TRBV9, the J call TRBJ2-7, with D perhaps TRBD2 (6 bases). Germline-derived CDR1 and CDR2 are SGDLS and YYNGEE. V was trimmed by 0 bases and J by 4 bases, leaving 14 bases between them. This CDR3 is 15 amino acids long. The CDR3 bases are TGTGCCAGCAGCGTAGACCCCTTGGGGGGATACGAGCAGTACTTC. This sequence encodes CASSVDPLGGYEQYF.

The chain joins TRBV6-2 or TRBV6-3 to TRBJ2-3, with TRBD2 identical over 7 bases. CDR1 and CDR2 (germline): MNHEY, SVGEGT. The CDR3 loop spans 20 amino acids. V was clipped by 2 bases and J by 2 bases; unmatched bases: 19. CDR3 in DNA: TGTGCCAGCAGTTACCCCTTTCTGGGGGAGGGGCACGCGGACACAGATACGCAGTATTTT. It yields the protein CASSYPFLGEGHADTDTQYF.

The V and J genes are TRBV12-5 and TRBJ1-2; the D gene is possibly TRBD1 (6 bases). The CDR3 consists of 18 residues. The V end lost 1 base, the J end lost 4 bases, and 22 bases lay between the germline ends. Germline lookup yields CDR1 LGHNT and CDR2 FRNRAP. CDR3 DNA: TGTGCTAGTGGTTTGGAACATCTGGGCAGGGGCTCTATCTATGGCTACACCTTC. This sequence encodes CASGLEHLGRGSIYGYTF.

The chain is built from TRBV12-2 and TRBJ2-7; the table's D call, TRBD2, was not checked against the DNA. TRBV12-2 is assigned pseudogene status. This CDR3 region has 10 residues. CDR3 coding DNA: TGTGCAAGTCGCTTTTATGAGCAGTACGTC. It specifies CASRFYEQYV.

The chain uses TRBV11-3 and TRBJ2-4; 9 bases map to TRBD2. CDR1 SGHNT and CDR2 YENEEA come from the germline V gene. The CDR3 length is 19 residues. With V trimmed by 5 bases and J by 0 bases, 14 bases remained unmatched. The CDR3 region is CASSPLQRGAGVAKNIQYF. CDR3 bases: TGTGCCAGCAGCCCCCTCCAGCGGGGGGCCGGGGTAGCCAAAAACATTCAGTACTTC.

The V gene is TRBV24-1, the J gene TRBJ1-2; D is ambiguous. The CDR3 consists of 12 residues. Trimming took 3 bases from V and 6 from J, leaving 7 bases between them. Germline V gene data show CDR1 as KGHDR and CDR2 as SFDVKD. CDR3 protein: CATSDPGDGYTF. The DNA of the CDR3 is TGTGCCACCAGTGATCCCGGGGATGGCTACACCTTC.

This chain connects TRBV19 to TRBJ2-3; weak D call: TRBD1 (5 bases). The V end was cut by 5 bases, the J end by 7 bases, with 16 bases between. Germline CDR1 is LNHDA and CDR2 is SQIVND (reference sequence). The CDR3 is 14 residues long. For the CDR3, the DNA is TGTGCCAGTAGTGCCCCGCAAGGGGAAAATACGCAGTATTTT. Translation gives CASSAPQGENTQYF. Looking up the rest from reference TRBV19 and TRBJ2-3 gives the full variable domain: DGGITQSPKYLFRKEGQNVTLSCEQNLNHDAMYWYRQDPGQGLRLIYYSQIVNDFQKGDIAEGYSVSREKKESFPLTVTSAQKNPTAFYLCASSAPQGENTQYFGPGTRLTVL.

The rearrangement uses TRBV11-3 and TRBJ2-2; the D is unclear. The V end was cut by 2 bases, the J end by 5 bases, with 9 bases between. CDR1 and CDR2 (germline): SGHNT, YENEEA. CDR3 size: 14 residues. Here the CDR3 DNA reads TGTGCCAGCAGCTTAACAGCCCTGACCGGGGAGCTGTTTTTT. Amino acids: CASSLTALTGELFF.

The J gene is TRBJ1-4, the V gene TRBV5-1; D perhaps matches TRBD1 (5 bases). Germline-derived CDR1 and CDR2 are SGHRS and YFSETQ. V was shortened by 0 bases and J by 6 bases, with 15 bases between the two germline ends. There are 16 residues in the CDR3. The CDR3 nucleotides are TGCGCCAGCAGCTTGGTACGGACCGGGGGTGATGAAAAACTGTTTTTT. Amino acids: CASSLVRTGGDEKLFF.

This clone was detected once. V usage is TRBV30 and J usage is TRBJ1-6; D possibly corresponds to TRBD1 (6 bases). Trimming removed 3 bases from V and 0 bases from J, with 9 bases in between. This CDR3 comprises 15 residues. Germline CDR1 GTSNPN, CDR2 SVGIG (reference sequence). The CDR3: CAWRVDSSYNSPLHF. The CDR3 DNA reads as TGTGCCTGGAGGGTGGACAGCTCCTATAATTCACCCCTCCACTTT.

This clone came up once. This chain connects TRBV5-5 to TRBJ1-6, with D possibly TRBD1 on 5 matching bases. Deletions cut 1 base from V and 9 bases from J, with 8 bases between. The CDR3 sequence is 13 residues long. The germline gives CDR1 SGHKS, CDR2 YYEKEE (reference sequence). CDR3 bases: TGTGCCAGCAGCTTGTTGGGGGGTTCACCCCTCCACTTT. This translates into CASSLLGGSPLHF.

The chain is built from TRBV28 and TRBJ1-5; TRBD1 might be the D (5 bases). From germline, CDR1 is MDHEN and CDR2 SYDVKM. Trimming pared 4 bases from V and 7 bases from J, leaving 11 bases between. This CDR3 contains 13 residues. CDR3 in DNA: TGTGCCAGCAGTTCCCAGGGATGGCAGCCCCAGCATTTT. It yields the protein CASSSQGWQPQHF.

In DNA, the CDR3 is TGTGCCAGTAGTATAGGGACAGGGGGCAGGGAGACCCAGTACTTC. Its translation: CASSIGTGGRETQYF. The chain uses TRBV19 and TRBJ2-5; 11 bases line up with TRBD1. The CDR3 sequence is 15 residues long. V trimming: 1 base; J trimming: 5 bases; junction bases outside the gene matches: 3. Germline V gene sequence: CDR1 LNHDA, CDR2 SQIVND (reference sequence).

There are a few counts of this clone. The chain has TRBV19 and TRBJ1-5; a possible D gene is TRBD1 (6 bases). The germline V and J ends were trimmed by 10 bases and 3 bases, with 13 bases remaining between them. This CDR3 region has 13 residues. CDR1 LNHDA and CDR2 SQIVND come from the germline V gene (reference sequence). The CDR3, as DNA: TGTGCCACCTCGAACAGGGTCAATCAGCCCCAGCATTTT. Translating it yields CATSNRVNQPQHF.

The rearrangement uses TRBV19 and TRBJ2-2, with 7 nucleotides matching TRBD2. Germline trimming cut 6 bases from V and 1 base from J; bases unmatched to any gene: 5. In germline, CDR1 is LNHDA, CDR2 SQIVND (reference sequence). The CDR3 has 15 amino acids. The CDR3 sequence: CASRAQRGNTGELFF. In DNA form, the CDR3 reads TGTGCCAGTAGGGCCCAGCGGGGGAACACCGGGGAGCTGTTTTTT.

CDR3 sequence: CAWISKIGLRGVNTEAFF. CDR3 sequence (DNA): TGTGCCTGGATCAGCAAAATTGGATTACGGGGGGTGAACACTGAAGCTTTCTTT. The gene calls are TRBV30 and TRBJ1-1; D may be TRBD1 (5 bases). V was cut by 4 bases and J by 0 bases, with 24 bases left in between. The CDR3 is made up of 18 amino acids. Germline CDR1 reads GTSNPN; CDR2 reads SVGIG (reference sequence). Variable domain in full (rest from reference TRBV30 and TRBJ1-1): SQTIHQWPATLVQPVGSPLSLECTVEGTSNPNLYWYRQAAGRGLQLLFYSVGIGQISSEVPQNLSASRPQDRQFILSSKKLLLSDSGFYLCAWISKIGLRGVNTEAFFGQGTRLTVV.

The chain uses TRBV2 and TRBJ2-3, with D perhaps matching TRBD1 (6 bases). CDR1 SNHLY and CDR2 FYNNEI come from the germline V gene. V was clipped by 8 bases and J by 8 bases, with 20 bases between them. This CDR3 is built from 14 residues. In nucleotides, the CDR3 is TGTGCCAGCGCCGGACAGCCCCGTGGAGGTACGCAGTATTTT. Translated, it gives CASAGQPRGGTQYF.

This chain uses TRBV15 with TRBJ1-1; a possible D gene is TRBD1 (5 bases). V lost 1 base and J lost 10, with 16 bases in between. The CDR3 extends over 14 amino acids. CDR1 is LNHNV and CDR2 is YYDKDF in the germline V gene (reference sequence). Here the CDR3 reads CATSRGSLGVGAFF. CDR3 in DNA: TGTGCCACCAGCAGAGGTTCGTTAGGGGTCGGAGCTTTCTTT.

This rearrangement joins TRBV19 to TRBJ1-6; 8 positions agree with TRBD1. The CDR3 consists of 19 residues. Germline V gene data show CDR1 as LNHDA and CDR2 as SQIVND (reference sequence). V was clipped by 5 bases and J by 10 bases; unmatched bases: 22. In nucleotides, the CDR3 is TGTGCCAGTAGTGGCTCCGGGACAGGAACAGTCCCGATAAAGTCACCCCTCCACTTT. Encoded protein: CASSGSGTGTVPIKSPLHF.

The chain uses TRBV6-6 and TRBJ2-1; the D gene is possibly TRBD2 (6 bases). Germline V CDR1 and CDR2: MNHNY, SVGAGI (reference sequence). The CDR3 spans 14 residues. The V end lost 6 bases, the J end lost 5 bases, and 14 bases lay between the germline ends. The CDR3, as DNA: TGTGCCAGCAGGGGCGGGACCTATAACAATGAGCAGTTCTTC. As protein: CASRGGTYNNEQFF.

The J gene is TRBJ1-1, the V gene TRBV6-5, with a weak D call TRBD1 (5 bases). V lost 8 bases and J lost 5, with 18 bases in between. Germline V gene lookup returns CDR1 MNHEY and CDR2 SVGAGI. This CDR3 has 14 amino acids. The CDR3 DNA is TGTGCCAGCGGACCCCGCCGGGGGAGGACTGAAGCTTTCTTT. As protein: CASGPRRGRTEAFF.

The rearrangement uses TRBV25-1 and TRBJ1-4; a possible D gene is TRBD1 (5 bases). The V end was cut by 2 bases, the J end by 7 bases, with 14 bases between. The CDR3 runs to 15 residues. From germline, CDR1 is MGHDK and CDR2 SYGVNS. The CDR3 protein is CASSEEAGRGEKLFF. The CDR3 nucleotides are TGTGCCAGCAGTGAAGAGGCAGGGAGGGGTGAAAAACTGTTTTTT.

The chain is built from TRBV18 and TRBJ2-1, with 12 bases identical to TRBD2. J was trimmed by 0 bases and V by 3 bases; bases with no gene match: 12. Germline values: CDR1 KGHSH, CDR2 LQKENI. This CDR3 comprises 20 residues. In DNA form, the CDR3 reads TGTGCCAGCTCACCTCCGACTAGCGGGGGATATAGGAGCTCCTACAATGAGCAGTTCTTC. This translates into CASSPPTSGGYRSSYNEQFF. The whole variable domain, remainder taken from reference TRBV18 and TRBJ2-1, is NAGVMQNPRHLVRRRGQEARLRCSPMKGHSHVYWYRQLPEEGLKFMVYLQKENIIDESGMPKERFSAEFPKEGPSILRIQQVVRGDSAAYFCASSPPTSGGYRSSYNEQFFGPGTRLTVL.

The V gene is TRBV19, the J gene TRBJ2-3, with D perhaps matching TRBD1 (5 bases). The CDR3 length is 12 residues. Trimming pared 8 bases from V and 3 bases from J, leaving 9 bases between. Per germline, CDR1 LNHDA and CDR2 SQIVND (reference sequence). CDR3 sequence reads: CASGQETDTQYF. CDR3 DNA: TGTGCCAGTGGACAAGAGACAGATACGCAGTATTTT.

V is TRBV15 and J is TRBJ1-1, with 10 bases identical to TRBD1. This CDR3 spans 17 amino acids. CDR1 is LNHNV, CDR2 YYDKDF, per germline (reference sequence). J was trimmed by 1 base and V by 1 base; bases with no gene match: 6. DNA of the CDR3: TGTGCCACCAGCAGAGGGTGGGACAGGGGAAGGAACACTGAAGCTTTCTTT. Protein sequence: CATSRGWDRGRNTEAFF.

This sequence joins TRBV6-2 or TRBV6-3 and TRBJ2-1, with 13 bases fitting TRBD2. After removal of 2 bases from V and 8 bases from J, the junction contained 18 bases not matched to a gene. The length of the CDR3 is 20 residues. The germline V gene has CDR1 MNHEY and CDR2 SVGEGT. The CDR3 reads CASSYEATSGGARGNDEQFF. CDR3 DNA sequence: TGTGCCAGCAGTTACGAAGCCACTAGCGGGGGGGCAAGGGGCAATGATGAGCAGTTCTTC.